This T cell receptor beta chain stems from a study of technical replicates of blood from a handful of donors (dated by TCRdb to 2017 to 2019). Comment on this clone: The clone's antigen remains unknown. Per-base qualities were not stored, and no clone one base away is much larger.

The germline V gene specifies SGHDT as CDR1 and YYEEEE as CDR2. V is shortened by 1 base, J by 6 bases, and the region joining them spans 11 bases. The CDR3 contains 13 residues, cysteine and phenylalanine counted. Solely the CDR3 DNA is kept, with 39 bases framed from the first base. The library was built by means of the immunoSEQ multiplex PCR assay. TCRdb re-hosts the immuneACCESS table, in-frame sequences only. Its copies lack some clones; in the studies checked, an unresolved V gene accounts for under half of them, and the cause for the rest is not known. The sample table lists about 7,200 clones, about 96% of them with a count of one. The top ten clonotypes cover approximately 7.2% of the sample.

Sequencing was carried out using PBMCs. The rearrangement joined TRBV5-6 to TRBJ2-7, and TRBD1 may be the D gene, going by 5 matching bases. This clonotype originated in a human donor in good health. In nucleotides, the sequence is TGTGCCAGCAGCTTGCGGGCAGGGCTCGAGCAGTACTTC. Its amino acids are CASSLRAGLEQYF.